This T cell receptor (beta chain) was captured by sequencing in a study of blood T cell repertoires in COVID-19. For the study at large: COVID-19 samples from acute and convalescent phases originated in the United States, Italy and Spain.

Libraries were prepared by immunoSEQ multiplex PCR; TCRdb keeps only in-frame clonotypes and omits some of them. The sample holds tens of thousands of clones; roughly 85% are singletons and the top ten take about 31%. V was pared by 3 bases and J by 0 bases, with 0 bases of the junction left unmatched. Per germline, CDR1 LNHDA and CDR2 SQIVND (reference sequence). This CDR3 contains 16 residues. Specimen: peripheral blood. The sequence was obtained from a human donor in a cohort sampled during active COVID-19. This chain connects TRBV19 to TRBJ2-1; the match to TRBD2 covers 12 bases. CDR3 residues: CASSMTSGSSYNEQFF. The CDR3 region has the DNA TGTGCCAGTAGTATGACTAGCGGGAGCTCCTACAATGAGCAGTTCTTC.